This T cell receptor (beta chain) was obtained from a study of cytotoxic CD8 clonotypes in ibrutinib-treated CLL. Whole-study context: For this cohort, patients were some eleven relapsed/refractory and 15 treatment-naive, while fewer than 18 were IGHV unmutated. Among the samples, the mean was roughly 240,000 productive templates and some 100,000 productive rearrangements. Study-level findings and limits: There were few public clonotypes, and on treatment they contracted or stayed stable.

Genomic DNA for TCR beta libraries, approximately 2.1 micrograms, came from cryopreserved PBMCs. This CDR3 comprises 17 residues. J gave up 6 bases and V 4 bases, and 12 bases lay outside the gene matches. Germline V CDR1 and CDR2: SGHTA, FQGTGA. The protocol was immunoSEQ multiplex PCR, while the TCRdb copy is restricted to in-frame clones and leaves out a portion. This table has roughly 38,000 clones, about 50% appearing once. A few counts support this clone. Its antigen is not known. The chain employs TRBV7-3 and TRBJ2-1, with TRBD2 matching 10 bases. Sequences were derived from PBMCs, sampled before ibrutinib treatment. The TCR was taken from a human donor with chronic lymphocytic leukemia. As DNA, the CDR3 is TGTGCCAGCAGCTCAACGCTAGCGGGGGACTTTTCCAATGAGCAGTTCTTC. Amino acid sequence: CASSSTLAGDFSNEQFF.